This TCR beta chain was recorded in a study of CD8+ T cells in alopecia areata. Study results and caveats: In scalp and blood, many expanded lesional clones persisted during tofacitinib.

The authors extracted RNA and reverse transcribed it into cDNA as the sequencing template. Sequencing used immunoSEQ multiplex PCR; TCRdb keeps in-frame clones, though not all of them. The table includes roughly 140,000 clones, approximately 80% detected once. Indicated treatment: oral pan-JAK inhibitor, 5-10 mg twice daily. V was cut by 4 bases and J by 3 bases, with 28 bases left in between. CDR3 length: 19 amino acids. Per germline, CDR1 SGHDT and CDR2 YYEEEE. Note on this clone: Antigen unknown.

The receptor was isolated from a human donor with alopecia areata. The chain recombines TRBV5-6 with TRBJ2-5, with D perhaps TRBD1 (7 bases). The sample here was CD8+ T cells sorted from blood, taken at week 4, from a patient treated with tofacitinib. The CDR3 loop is CASSPFTAGQLKGKETQYF. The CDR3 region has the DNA TGTGCCAGCAGCCCCTTCACCGCGGGACAGCTTAAAGGGAAAGAGACCCAGTACTTC.